Described below is a single T cell receptor beta chain sequence and its context. This entry is derived from a study of OX40 agonist ivuxolimab in advanced cancers. Generated by immunoSEQ multiplex PCR, the TCRdb table keeps only in-frame clones and is missing some. This sample has roughly 50,000 clones, with approximately 90% found just once. The sequence came from an adult with an advanced solid tumor such as melanoma, head and neck, liver or kidney cancer. The sample consisted of CD4+ or CD8+ T cells sorted from blood, taken in a trial of the OX40 agonist ivuxolimab.

The chain's CDR3 is CASSHTGPTEAFF. The CDR3 bases are TGCGCCAGCAGCCACACAGGGCCCACTGAAGCTTTCTTT. V is TRBV4-1 and J is TRBJ1-1; D perhaps matches TRBD1 (6 bases). The CDR3 length is 13 residues. V gave up 3 bases and J gave up 4 bases, with 9 bases separating them. Germline V CDR1 and CDR2: MGHRA, YSYEKL.